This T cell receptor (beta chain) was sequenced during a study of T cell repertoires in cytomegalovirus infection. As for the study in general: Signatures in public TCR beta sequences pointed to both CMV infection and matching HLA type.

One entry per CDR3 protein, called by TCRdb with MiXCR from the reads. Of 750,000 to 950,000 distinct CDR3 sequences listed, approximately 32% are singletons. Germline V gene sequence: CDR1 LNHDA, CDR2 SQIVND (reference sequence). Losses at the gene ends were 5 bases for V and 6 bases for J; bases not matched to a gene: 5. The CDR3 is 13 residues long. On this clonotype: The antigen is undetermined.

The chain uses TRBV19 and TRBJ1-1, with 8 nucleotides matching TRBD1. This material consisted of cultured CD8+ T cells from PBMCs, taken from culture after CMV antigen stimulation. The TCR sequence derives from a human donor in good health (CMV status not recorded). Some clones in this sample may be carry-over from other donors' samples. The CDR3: CASSWQGAAEAFF. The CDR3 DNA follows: TGTGCCAGTAGTTGGCAGGGGGCGGCTGAAGCTTTCTTT.